This is a list of T cell receptor beta chains from one sample in a study of cytomegalovirus exposure and HLA in healthy donors. The table came from immunoSEQ multiplex PCR; TCRdb's copy has only in-frame clones and leaves some out. This sample has 60,000 or so clones, with about 79% found just once. Material: PBMCs. The source of these receptors is a man in his forties in good health and CMV-seronegative. The CDR3 runs from the conserved cysteine through the conserved F or W. A D gene is named only where the DNA matches it firmly. Only some rows state a clone size, as once, few, many or a class for expanded clones.

DNA,CDR3,D,size,V,J
TGTGCCAGCAGTTTAGGAGGACGTTACGAGCAGTACTTC,CASSLGGRYEQYF,-,-,TRBV28,TRBJ2-7
TGTGCCAGTAGTAAGGTCTTAGGGGTCTCTGGAAACACCATATATTTT,CASSKVLGVSGNTIYF,-,-,TRBV19,TRBJ1-3
TGCAGCGTCGAAATTATGGGACTTAAGAATGAAAAACTGTTTTTT,CSVEIMGLKNEKLFF,-,-,TRBV29-1,TRBJ1-4
TGCGCCAGCAGCGGGGGGTTTCTACCCGGGCTAGCGGCGAACACCGGGGAGCTGTTTTTT,CASSGGFLPGLAANTGELFF,TRBD2,-,TRBV5-1,TRBJ2-2
TGTGCCATCAGTTTTGAGGGATTGAACACCGGGGAGCTGTTTTTT,CAISFEGLNTGELFF,-,-,TRBV10-3,TRBJ2-2
TGTGCCAGCAGTGAAGGAGGGTTGGGTGGCTACACCTTC,CASSEGGLGGYTF,-,-,TRBV6-1,TRBJ1-2
TGTGCCAGCAGCTTAGCGGTGGCAGGAGGGACTAATGAAAAACTGTTTTTT,CASSLAVAGGTNEKLFF,-,-,TRBV7-6,TRBJ1-4
TGTGCCAGCAGCCCGAGAGGTGTCGGAGATCAGCCCCAGCATTTT,CASSPRGVGDQPQHF,-,once,TRBV7-2,TRBJ1-5
TGTGCCAGCCGTCGGGAACTTCCCTCTGGGGAGCTGTTTTTT,CASRRELPSGELFF,-,once,TRBV27,TRBJ2-2
TGTGCCAGCGCGACCCTAACAGGGGGCGGAGAGACCCAGTACTTC,CASATLTGGGETQYF,TRBD1,-,TRBV2,TRBJ2-5
TGTGCCAGCAGTTACTCGAGGGGACAACATGAAAAACTGTTTTTT,CASSYSRGQHEKLFF,-,-,TRBV6-5,TRBJ1-4
TGTGCCAGCAGCCCCTCAGACAGGGATACGCAGTATTTT,CASSPSDRDTQYF,-,-,TRBV7-8,TRBJ2-3
TGTGCCAGCAGCCCAATAACAGTGAACACTGAAGCTTTCTTT,CASSPITVNTEAFF,-,few,TRBV5-6,TRBJ1-1
TGTGCCTGGAGCAGACGGAGCACCGGGGAGCTGTTTTTT,CAWSRRSTGELFF,-,-,TRBV30,TRBJ2-2
TGTGCCTGGAGTGACACCGGAAACACCATATATTTT,CAWSDTGNTIYF,-,-,TRBV30,TRBJ1-3
TGTGCCAGCAGTCTCCCGGGACTCCCCGGGGAGCTGTTTTTT,CASSLPGLPGELFF,-,-,TRBV6-6,TRBJ2-2
TGCAGCGTTGAAGGGGTTTGGCCTAGCGGGGGTTTTGTGGACAATGAGCAGTTCTTC,CSVEGVWPSGGFVDNEQFF,TRBD2,-,TRBV29-1,TRBJ2-1
TGTGCCAGCACCGCTGTGACAGGGGGAGATACGCAGTATTTT,CASTAVTGGDTQYF,TRBD1,-,TRBV7-6,TRBJ2-3
TGTGCCAGCAGCACCGGGACACCGAACACCGGGGAGCTGTTTTTT,CASSTGTPNTGELFF,-,few,TRBV7-6,TRBJ2-2
TGCGCCAGCAGCCAAGGTCACGACACAGGGGCCCCTTTCTACACCTTC,CASSQGHDTGAPFYTF,TRBD1,-,TRBV4-1,TRBJ1-2
TGTGCCAGCAGTGAATCTATCTCTTACACTGAAGCTTTCTTT,CASSESISYTEAFF,-,-,TRBV25-1,TRBJ1-1
TGCGCCAGCAGTGAGTCGGGGAGAAACAATGAGCAGTTCTTC,CASSESGRNNEQFF,-,-,TRBV10-1,TRBJ2-1
TGCGCCAGCAGCCCATCGGTTCGTCAGCCCCAGCATTTT,CASSPSVRQPQHF,-,few,TRBV4-3,TRBJ1-5
TGTGCCAGCAGTTCCCGGACAGGGGATGGCTACACCTTC,CASSSRTGDGYTF,TRBD1,-,TRBV6-6,TRBJ1-2
TGTGCCAGCAGCTTTGCAGGGGGATATTCACCCCTCCACTTT,CASSFAGGYSPLHF,TRBD1,-,TRBV7-9,TRBJ1-6
TGTGCCAGTAGTATGACAGCGCCAAAAGAGACCCAGTACTTC,CASSMTAPKETQYF,-,-,TRBV19,TRBJ2-5
TGTGCCAGCAAAGGACTAGCGAACACCGGGGAGCTGTTTTTT,CASKGLANTGELFF,TRBD2,-,TRBV9,TRBJ2-2
TGCGCCAGCAGCTTGGCGGGGGGAGACTATGGCTACACCTTC,CASSLAGGDYGYTF,-,-,TRBV5-1,TRBJ1-2
TGTGCCAGCAGCTTAGCGGGGGGTACAGATACGCAGTATTTT,CASSLAGGTDTQYF,TRBD2,few,TRBV6-5,TRBJ2-3
TGTGCCGCCGATCCGAGGGTGGGAGAGACCCAGTACTTC,CAADPRVGETQYF,-,-,TRBV30,TRBJ2-5
TGTGCCAGCAGCTCCTCCCAAACGACTAGCGGGGGGCGCGAGACCCAGTACTTC,CASSSSQTTSGGRETQYF,TRBD2,-,TRBV7-2,TRBJ2-5
TGTGCCAGTAGTTCGGGGACACCTGAGCGGGGCTACACCTTC,CASSSGTPERGYTF,-,-,TRBV19,TRBJ1-2
TGTGCCAGCAGGATTACAGGGGACTATAATTCACCCCTCCACTTT,CASRITGDYNSPLHF,TRBD1,-,TRBV7-9,TRBJ1-6
TGTGCCAGCAGTACAAGATTGAACACTGAAGCTTTCTTT,CASSTRLNTEAFF,-,-,TRBV28,TRBJ1-1
TGTGCCAGCAGTGGGGGACAGGGGGCGTTCGTCTATCAGCCCCAGCATTTT,CASSGGQGAFVYQPQHF,TRBD1,-,TRBV6-1,TRBJ1-5
TGTGCCAGCAGAGGGACAGGGAGAAGCGCCGGGTCCTACAATGAGCAGTTCTTC,CASRGTGRSAGSYNEQFF,TRBD1,-,TRBV28,TRBJ2-1
TGTGCCTGGACAGGGAGGACCTATAATTCACCCCTCCACTTT,CAWTGRTYNSPLHF,-,-,TRBV30,TRBJ1-6
TGTGCCAGCAGCTTCCCCGGGACAGGGGGAGATACGCAGTATTTT,CASSFPGTGGDTQYF,TRBD1,-,TRBV5-6,TRBJ2-3
TGTGCCAGCACTCCTGGCAGGGTCAATCAGCCCCAGCATTTT,CASTPGRVNQPQHF,-,-,TRBV9,TRBJ1-5